Listed below are T cell receptor beta chains from one sample, sequenced in a study of T-cell memory formation after mild COVID-19. TCRdb re-called the 5' RACE reads with MiXCR, one entry per CDR3 protein. The table lists 130,000 to 150,000 distinct CDR3 sequences, 15% to 20% of them singletons. The sample comprised PBMCs or a T cell subset sorted from them (not recorded which). All receptors derive from an adult woman who had mild COVID-19 (a few samples of this study predate the infection). Cell type and time point are not known. CDR3s include the opening cysteine and the closing phenylalanine or tryptophan. The D gene is left open where the match is weak.

CDR3: CASRRAADSYNEQFF
D: .
V: TRBV5-1
J: TRBJ2-1

CDR3: CASSDPGQGTEAFF
D: TRBD1
V: TRBV12-3/TRBV12-4
J: TRBJ1-1

CDR3: CASSLAGVFEQFF
D: .
V: TRBV12-3/TRBV12-4
J: TRBJ2-1

CDR3: CATSEGFNQPQHF
D: .
V: TRBV24-1
J: TRBJ1-5

CDR3: CASSPGLPGSYEQYF
D: .
V: TRBV7-3
J: TRBJ2-7

CDR3: CASIYSGGAGELFF
D: TRBD2
V: TRBV2
J: TRBJ2-2

CDR3: CASSIRTASTDTQYF
D: .
V: TRBV7-2
J: TRBJ2-3

CDR3: CASSAGVTQYF
D: .
V: TRBV2
J: TRBJ2-3

CDR3: CASGFSGGHTEQYF
D: .
V: TRBV12-5
J: TRBJ2-7

CDR3: CASSFGGGDGYTF
D: .
V: TRBV7-2
J: TRBJ1-2